What follows is one TCR beta chain and its context. Its antigen is currently unknown. The data belong to a study of OX40 agonist ivuxolimab in advanced cancers. Whole-study context: Treatment received earlier with anti-PD-1, anti-PD-L1 or anti-CTLA-4 agents was allowed, and more than 30% had some.

Peripheral blood came from all dose cohorts at three timepoints. Regarding the study as a whole: Average numbers of expanded clones were greater in CD8+ T cells than in CD4+. With doses of 0.1 to 3.0 mg/kg, CD4+ and CD8+ blood T cells had undergone clonal expansion by week 6.

Sequencing used immunoSEQ multiplex PCR; TCRdb keeps in-frame clones, though not all of them. Counted here are about 30,000 clones, about 84% occurring once; the ten biggest clones make up under 30%. The CDR3 length is 14 residues. Germline V gives CDR1 SGDLS, CDR2 YYNGEE. V was shortened by 0 bases and J by 7 bases, with 11 bases between the two germline ends. The chain couples TRBV9 to TRBJ2-1, with a tentative D call TRBD2 (6 bases). The sequencing used CD4+ or CD8+ T cells sorted from blood, collected in a trial of the OX40 agonist ivuxolimab. The sequence was collected from an adult with an advanced solid tumor such as melanoma, head and neck, liver or kidney cancer. Here the CDR3 DNA reads TGTGCCAGCAGCGTAGGGATTGGGGGGAATGAGCAGTTCTTC. It specifies CASSVGIGGNEQFF.